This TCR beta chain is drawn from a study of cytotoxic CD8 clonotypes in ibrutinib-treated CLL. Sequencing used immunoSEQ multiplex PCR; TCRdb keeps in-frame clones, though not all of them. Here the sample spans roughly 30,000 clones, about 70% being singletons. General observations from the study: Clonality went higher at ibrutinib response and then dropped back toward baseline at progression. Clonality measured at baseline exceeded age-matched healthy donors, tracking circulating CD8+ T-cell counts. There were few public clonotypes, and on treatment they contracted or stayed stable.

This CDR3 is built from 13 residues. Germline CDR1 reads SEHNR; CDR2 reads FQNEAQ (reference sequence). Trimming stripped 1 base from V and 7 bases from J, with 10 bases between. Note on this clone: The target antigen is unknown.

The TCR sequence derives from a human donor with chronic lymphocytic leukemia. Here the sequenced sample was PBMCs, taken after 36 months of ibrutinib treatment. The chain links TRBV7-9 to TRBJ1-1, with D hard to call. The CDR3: CASSLGPEVEAFF. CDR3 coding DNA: TGTGCCAGCAGCTTAGGCCCGGAGGTTGAAGCTTTCTTT.